Below are 8 T cell receptor beta chains sequenced from a single sample in a study of T cells after yellow fever vaccination. TCRdb re-analysed the 5' RACE reads in MiXCR, keeping a single row per CDR3 protein. Seen here are 250,000 or so distinct CDR3 sequences, around 6.7% observed once, and the top ten hold around 1.1%. Here the sequenced sample was CD4+ T cells sorted from PBMCs, taken on the day of the yellow fever booster vaccination. These receptors all come from a young man who received the YFV17D yellow fever vaccine.

The V gene is TRBV6-1, the J gene TRBJ2-1, with 10 bases aligning to TRBD2. The CDR3 spans 15 residues. The germline V gene encodes CDR1 MNHNS and CDR2 SASEGT. The J segment lost 4 bases and the V segment lost 6 bases, leaving 6 bases of the junction unmatched. The CDR3 sequence: CASSPSSGGYNEQFF. The CDR3 nucleotides read TGTGCCAGCAGCCCCTCTAGCGGGGGTTACAATGAGCAGTTCTTC.

This clonotype has ten or more counts. The chain is built from TRBV5-6 and TRBJ2-1, with D unresolved. Per germline, CDR1 SGHDT and CDR2 YYEEEE. The CDR3 loop spans 13 amino acids. The V gene lost 2 bases and the J gene lost 7 bases, with 10 bases spanning the gap. The CDR3 is CASSFQIGNEQFF. The CDR3 coding sequence is TGTGCCAGCAGCTTTCAGATTGGAAATGAGCAGTTCTTC.

This chain uses TRBV29-1 with TRBJ2-1, with 12 bases aligning to TRBD2. Germline CDR1 is SQVTM and CDR2 is ANQGSEA. The CDR3 has 14 residues. Trimming took 3 bases from V and 6 from J; bases not matched to a gene: 3. The CDR3 nucleotides read TGCAGCGTTGACAGACTAGCGGGAGTCAATGAGCAGTTCTTC. It yields the protein CSVDRLAGVNEQFF.

This clonotype has just a few counts. The J gene is TRBJ1-1, the V gene TRBV5-1; D remains ambiguous. The CDR3 length is 15 residues. Germline V gene lookup returns CDR1 SGHRS and CDR2 YFSETQ. V dropped 0 bases and J dropped 0 bases, with 9 bases sitting between them. CDR3 in amino acids: CASSLADGMNTEAFF. CDR3 nucleotide sequence: TGCGCCAGCAGCTTGGCGGACGGCATGAACACTGAAGCTTTCTTT.

Details on this clonotype: A read error may explain this, as a much larger clone is one base away. CDR3 residues: CSLRGWGYEQYF. The CDR3 coding sequence is TGCAGCCTGAGGGGATGGGGGTACGAGCAGTACTTC. The J gene is TRBJ2-7, the V gene TRBV20-1, with D possibly called TRBD1 or TRBD2 (5 bases each). CDR1 DFQATT and CDR2 SNEGSKA come from the germline V gene (reference sequence). The CDR3 consists of 12 residues.

This clonotype was picked up a small number of times. V gene TRBV5-1 combines with J gene TRBJ2-4, with D unresolved. This CDR3 region has 15 residues. V lost 4 bases, J lost 0 bases, and 11 bases lay in between. Germline V lookup: CDR1 SGHRS, CDR2 YFSETQ. CDR3 DNA sequence: TGCGCCAGCAGCCCAAATTTAGGAGCCAAAAACATTCAGTACTTC. This gives the protein CASSPNLGAKNIQYF.

This clonotype was recorded many times. V and J are TRBV9 and TRBJ2-6, with 10 nucleotides matching TRBD1. Germline V gene data show CDR1 as SGDLS and CDR2 as YYNGEE. Trimming removed 0 bases from V and 1 base from J; junction bases left unmatched: 4. CDR3 length: 18 amino acids. The CDR3 nucleotides are TGTGCCAGCAGCGTAGTAAGGACAGGGGGATCTGGGGCCAACGTCCTGACTTTC. Its translation: CASSVVRTGGSGANVLTF.

The chain is built from TRBV5-6 and TRBJ2-6; TRBD1 aligns across 8 bases. Germline CDR1 and CDR2: SGHDT and YYEEEE. The CDR3 totals 18 residues. The junction had 12 bases not matched to a gene; V was cut back by 4 bases and J by 3 bases. CDR3 protein: CASSTIGQGRFGANVLTF. DNA for the CDR3: TGTGCCAGCAGCACGATCGGACAGGGCAGGTTTGGGGCCAACGTCCTGACTTTC.